This T cell receptor beta chain was profiled in a study of a mutant IDH1 vaccine in newly diagnosed glioma. Study in general: Vaccination started 4-6 weeks after radiotherapy alone, or with temozolomide cycles.

With regard to this clone: What it binds is unknown.

The sample's time point: week 5, during vaccination. Every vaccine dose comprised 300 ug of mutant IDH1 20-mer peptide plus topical imiquimod. New astrocytomas of WHO grade 3 or 4 that were IDH1-mutant and ATRX-lost were found in the donors. There are 13 residues in the CDR3. The germline CDR1 and CDR2 sequences are GTSNPN and SVGIG (reference sequence). Trimming cost V 4 bases and J 0 bases, with 9 bases left between them. Repertoires were generated with immunoSEQ multiplex PCR, while TCRdb's copy carries only in-frame clones and drops some. The repertoire consists of over 9,000 clones, with roughly 87% occurring once and the leading ten covering about 5.5%.

The rearrangement uses TRBV30 and TRBJ1-1, with D uncertain. The sequence derives from a woman in her 40s with glioma. Some clones in this sample may be carry-over from other donors' samples. The sequenced sample was PBMCs, obtained from a glioma patient whose treatment included an IDH1 peptide vaccine. CDR3 protein: CAWMGLMNTEAFF. CDR3 in DNA: TGTGCCTGGATGGGCCTTATGAACACTGAAGCTTTCTTT.